The source of this T cell receptor beta chain is a study of cytomegalovirus exposure and HLA in healthy donors. Study-level findings and limits: The classifier was said to identify cytomegalovirus status with high specificity and sensitivity.

Primers included in the PCR were 60 Vbeta and 13 Jbeta primers. Profiling relied on immunoSEQ multiplex PCR, and the TCRdb table lists in-frame clones only, not all of them. Of about 94,000 clones listed, about 62% are singletons. With regard to this clone: The target antigen is unknown.

Per the germline V gene, CDR1 is MNHNS and CDR2 is SASEGT. Trimming took off 3 bases at V and 4 bases at J, with 15 bases between the two ends. This CDR3 contains 15 residues. The chain has TRBV6-1 and TRBJ1-1, with D possibly TRBD1 on 6 matching bases. This sequence originates from a man aged 25-45 years in good health and CMV-seronegative. The specimen was PBMCs. The CDR3 here is CASSDLAGVSTEAFF. The CDR3 nucleotides are TGTGCCAGCAGTGACTTGGCAGGGGTTTCCACTGAAGCTTTCTTT.